The clone carrying this T cell receptor beta chain has only one observation. Participating donors were healthy, HIV-negative adults free of recent acute infections or vaccinations. The donors, all of them Caucasian adults, lived in Nashville, Tennessee. The sample comes from a study of shared clonotypes between healthy human individuals. The overall study: Sampling drew on donors who were a couple of women and three men aged 18 to 49.

The deep-level immunoSEQ assay was used. The data were produced by immunoSEQ multiplex PCR, yet TCRdb's version contains in-frame clones alone and is incomplete. The sample shows 700,000 or so clones, roughly 70% of them seen only once. This clonotype was obtained from a woman in her 30s in good health. The sample was memory CD4+ T cells sorted from blood. The subset is: CD45RA-negative fraction.

The DNA for the CDR3 is TGTGCCAGCAGTGAAGCTGGCGTGGGGACCCAGTACTTC. It is translated as CASSEAGVGTQYF. V gene TRBV2 combines with J gene TRBJ2-5; D ambiguous. V was trimmed by 0 bases and J by 7 bases, leaving 9 bases between them. The CDR3 is 13 amino acids. Germline CDR1 SNHLY, CDR2 FYNNEI.